This T cell receptor beta chain was recorded in a study of human T cells and chemical hapten exposure. For the study at large: Per-sample TCR yield variation was attributed mainly to small pooled library volume differences. Study results and caveats: TCRs exceeding 1 in 1000 frequency stayed unchanged with DPC sensitization.

RNA extraction used unfractionated whole blood as the source of total RNA. The study's library attached unique molecular identifiers to single cDNA molecules. Under the authors' procedure: Between 23,224 and 690,600 TCRs appeared in each sample, and the median stood at about 93,000. In TCRdb, the 5' RACE reads were re-called with MiXCR into one record per CDR3 protein. TCRdb, not the original authors, processed these V and J calls. The repertoire holds under 150,000 distinct CDR3 sequences, with roughly 18% as singletons. The V gene end was trimmed by 3 bases and the J gene end by 9 bases; junction bases not matched to a gene: 8. Looked up from germline, CDR1 is DFQATT and CDR2 is SNEGSKA (reference sequence). The CDR3 runs 13 residues. This clonotype was seen at least ten times. Its target is not known.

The sequence derives from a human donor in good health. The genes are TRBV20-1 and TRBJ2-1; 7 bases are a match to TRBD1. The CDR3 bases are TGCAGTGCTAGCAGACAGGGATCGGGTGAGCAGTTCTTC. Its translation: CSASRQGSGEQFF.